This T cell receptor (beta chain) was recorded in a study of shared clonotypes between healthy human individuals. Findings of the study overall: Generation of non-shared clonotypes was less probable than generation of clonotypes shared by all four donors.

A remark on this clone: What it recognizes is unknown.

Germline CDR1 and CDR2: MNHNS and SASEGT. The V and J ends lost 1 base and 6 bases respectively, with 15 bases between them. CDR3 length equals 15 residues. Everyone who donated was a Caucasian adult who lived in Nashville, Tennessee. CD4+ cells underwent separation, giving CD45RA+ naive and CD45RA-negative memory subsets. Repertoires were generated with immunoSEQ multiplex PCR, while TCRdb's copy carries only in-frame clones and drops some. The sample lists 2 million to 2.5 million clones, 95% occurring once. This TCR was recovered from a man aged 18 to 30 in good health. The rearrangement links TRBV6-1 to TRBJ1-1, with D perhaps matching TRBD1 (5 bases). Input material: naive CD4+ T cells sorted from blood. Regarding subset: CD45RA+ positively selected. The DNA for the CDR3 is TGTGCCAGCAGTGAAGTGGGACTCTCCGGTTCTGAAGCTTTCTTT. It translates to CASSEVGLSGSEAFF.